A single sample gave rise to the 13 T cell receptor beta chains below, sequenced in a study of technical replicates of blood from a handful of donors. Only in-frame clones appear in the TCRdb table, and some are missing; sequencing was by immunoSEQ multiplex PCR. The table lists about 97,000 clones, 96% of them singletons. Sequencing was performed on T cells isolated from PBMCs. These TCRs come from a human donor in good health.

The table lists this clone with a count of one. The chain links TRBV27 to TRBJ2-7; 10 nucleotides line up with TRBD2. In germline, CDR1 is MNHEY, CDR2 SMNVEV (reference sequence). The V and J ends lost 5 bases and 2 bases, in that order; junction bases with no gene match: 12. This CDR3 is 17 amino acids long. Here the CDR3 DNA reads TGTGCCAGCAGTCCCCCGCGACTAGCGGGTACCCCCTACGAGCAGTACTTC. It yields the protein CASSPPRLAGTPYEQYF.

The V gene is TRBV11-2, the J gene TRBJ1-1; D unclear. Trimming took 5 bases from V and 3 from J, leaving 16 bases between them. The CDR3 totals 15 residues. Germline V gives CDR1 SGHAT, CDR2 FQNNGV. The CDR3 spells CASSLHSSGYTEAFF. CDR3 DNA: TGTGCCAGCAGCCTTCACTCGTCGGGGTACACTGAAGCTTTCTTT.

The rearrangement uses TRBV7-9 and TRBJ2-1, with 8 nucleotides matching TRBD2. The CDR3 loop spans 14 amino acids. The germline V gene encodes CDR1 SEHNR and CDR2 FQNEAQ (reference sequence). V shed 3 bases, J shed 8 bases, and the junction held 6 bases outside the gene matches. CDR3 DNA sequence: TGTGCCAGCAGCTTGCTTAGCGGGATCCATGAGCAGTTCTTC. It specifies CASSLLSGIHEQFF.

The chain combines TRBV19 with TRBJ1-4; 8 bases map to TRBD1. CDR3 length: 16 residues. Germline CDR1 is LNHDA and CDR2 is SQIVND (reference sequence). The trim removed 5 bases at V and 5 bases at J, leaving 10 bases unmatched. The CDR3, as DNA: TGTGCCAGTAGTGTCGTATGGGACAGGTTAAATGAAAAACTGTTTTTT. It translates to CASSVVWDRLNEKLFF.

The chain joins TRBV6-5 to TRBJ2-7; D possibly corresponds to TRBD1 (5 bases). V shed 4 bases and J shed 3 bases, with 19 bases lying between them. This CDR3 region has 16 residues. Germline CDR1 is MNHEY and CDR2 is SVGAGI. This CDR3 is CASSSPQRQGRYEQYF. CDR3 coding DNA: TGTGCCAGCAGTTCACCCCAACGGCAGGGTCGCTACGAGCAGTACTTC.

The V and J genes are TRBV14 and TRBJ1-1, with D unclear. Germline V gene lookup returns CDR1 SGHDN and CDR2 FVKESK. The CDR3 is 15 amino acids. The V end was cut by 3 bases, the J end by 1 base, with 12 bases between. CDR3: CASSHSTSRNTEAFF. The CDR3 DNA reads as TGTGCCAGCAGCCATTCGACAAGTCGGAACACTGAAGCTTTCTTT.

This chain links TRBV9 with TRBJ2-3, with 7 bases fitting TRBD1. The CDR3 loop spans 16 amino acids. Germline CDR1 reads SGDLS; CDR2 reads YYNGEE. After removal of 0 bases from V and 1 base from J, the junction contained 5 bases not matched to a gene. CDR3 nucleotides: TGTGCCAGCAGCGTAGGGGCGACAGGGCGCACAGATACGCAGTATTTT. Translated, it gives CASSVGATGRTDTQYF. The variable domain in full, completed from reference TRBV9 and TRBJ2-3, reads DSGVTQTPKHLITATGQRVTLRCSPRSGDLSVYWYQQSLDQGLQFLIQYYNGEERAKGNILERFSAQQFPDLHSELNLSSLELGDSALYFCASSVGATGRTDTQYFGPGTRLTVL.

The CDR3 DNA sequence: TGTGCCAGCAGGAGGAGCACAGATACGCAGTATTTT. Encoded protein: CASRRSTDTQYF. The V call is TRBV28, the J call TRBJ2-3; no clear D. The CDR3 is 12 amino acids. The germline CDR1 and CDR2 sequences are MDHEN and SYDVKM. The V end lost 6 bases, the J end lost 0 bases, and 4 bases lay between the germline ends.

The chain employs TRBV11-2 and TRBJ2-5; D perhaps matches TRBD1 (6 bases). Germline CDR1 and CDR2: SGHAT and FQNNGV. Trimming stripped 1 base from V and 2 bases from J, with 17 bases between. The CDR3 extends over 17 amino acids. Written as DNA, the CDR3 is TGTGCCAGCAGCTTAGCAAAACATACCGGGACACAAGAGACCCAGTACTTC. Protein product: CASSLAKHTGTQETQYF.

V gene TRBV9 combines with J gene TRBJ1-1; possibly TRBD1 for D (5 bases). CDR3 length: 15 residues. Trimming took 2 bases from V and 7 from J, leaving 18 bases between them. CDR1 and CDR2 (germline): SGDLS, YYNGEE. The DNA of the CDR3 is TGTGCCAGCAGCGTCGCTACGGGACTGTATAATGAAGCTTTCTTT. Protein sequence: CASSVATGLYNEAFF.

The V and J genes are TRBV5-5 and TRBJ2-7; D gene ambiguous. The CDR3 covers 14 residues. Germline assignment: CDR1 SGHKS and CDR2 YYEKEE (reference sequence). V dropped 0 bases and J dropped 2 bases, with 9 bases sitting between them. DNA of the CDR3: TGTGCCAGCAGCTTGGTTCTCGGAGCCTACGAGCAGTACTTC. Translated: CASSLVLGAYEQYF.

This chain connects TRBV5-1 to TRBJ2-5; 11 bases agree with TRBD2. The CDR3 is 16 amino acids. Germline V gene data show CDR1 as SGHRS and CDR2 as YFSETQ. V lost 3 bases, J lost 1 base, and 5 bases stayed unmatched. The CDR3 region has the DNA TGCGCCAGCAGCTCCACTAGCGGGGGCTTCCAAGAGACCCAGTACTTC. This encodes CASSSTSGGFQETQYF.

The chain uses TRBV28 and TRBJ2-2, with 7 bases matching TRBD2. CDR1 and CDR2 from the germline V gene are MDHEN and SYDVKM. The CDR3 sequence is 15 residues long. Trimming removed 6 bases from V and 2 bases from J; junction bases left unmatched: 6. For the CDR3, the DNA is TGTGCCAGCAGCCAAGCGGGGCTTAACACCGGGGAGCTGTTTTTT. Amino acids: CASSQAGLNTGELFF. The complete variable domain, with remaining parts taken from reference TRBV28 and TRBJ2-2, reads DVKVTQSSRYLVKRTGEKVFLECVQDMDHENMFWYRQDPGLGLRLIYFSYDVKMKEKGDIPEGYSVSREKKERFSLILESASTNQTSMYLCASSQAGLNTGELFFGEGSRLTVL.